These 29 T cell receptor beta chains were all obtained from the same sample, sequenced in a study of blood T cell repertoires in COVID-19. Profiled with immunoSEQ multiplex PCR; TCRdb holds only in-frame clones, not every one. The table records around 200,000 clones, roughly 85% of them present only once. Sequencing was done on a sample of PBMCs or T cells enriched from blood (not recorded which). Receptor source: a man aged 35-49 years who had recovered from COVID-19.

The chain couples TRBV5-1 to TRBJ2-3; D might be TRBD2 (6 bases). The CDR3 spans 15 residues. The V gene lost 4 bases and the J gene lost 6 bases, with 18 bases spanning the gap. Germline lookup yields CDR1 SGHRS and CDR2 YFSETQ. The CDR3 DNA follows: TGCGCCAGCAGCCCCTGGGGACTGGTAGCGGATACGCAGTATTTT. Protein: CASSPWGLVADTQYF.

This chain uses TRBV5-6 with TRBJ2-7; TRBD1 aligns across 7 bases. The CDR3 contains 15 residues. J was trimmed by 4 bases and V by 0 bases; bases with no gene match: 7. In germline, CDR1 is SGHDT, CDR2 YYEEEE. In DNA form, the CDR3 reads TGTGCCAGCAGCTTGGCGCCGGGACAGACATACGAGCAGTACTTC. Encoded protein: CASSLAPGQTYEQYF.

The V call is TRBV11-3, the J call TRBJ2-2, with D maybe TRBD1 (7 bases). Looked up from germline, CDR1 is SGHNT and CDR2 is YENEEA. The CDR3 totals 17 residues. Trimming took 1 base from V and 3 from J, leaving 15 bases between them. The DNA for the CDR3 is TGTGCCAGCAGCTTAGGGTCAGGGGGGCGCGACACCGGGGAGCTGTTTTTT. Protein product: CASSLGSGGRDTGELFF.

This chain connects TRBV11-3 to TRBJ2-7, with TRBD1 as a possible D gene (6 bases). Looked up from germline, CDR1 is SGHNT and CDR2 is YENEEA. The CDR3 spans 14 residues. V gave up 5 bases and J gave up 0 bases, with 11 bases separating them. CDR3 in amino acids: CASSPRQASYEQYF. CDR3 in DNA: TGTGCCAGCAGCCCCCGACAGGCCTCCTACGAGCAGTACTTC.

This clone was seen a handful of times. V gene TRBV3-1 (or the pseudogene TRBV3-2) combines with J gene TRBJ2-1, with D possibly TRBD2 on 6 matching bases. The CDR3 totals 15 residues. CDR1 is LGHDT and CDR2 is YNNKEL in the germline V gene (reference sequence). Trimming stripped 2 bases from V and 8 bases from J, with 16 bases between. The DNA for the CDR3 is TGTGCCAGCAGCCAACAAGGCAAACCGGGGGATGAGCAGTTCTTC. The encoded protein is CASSQQGKPGDEQFF.

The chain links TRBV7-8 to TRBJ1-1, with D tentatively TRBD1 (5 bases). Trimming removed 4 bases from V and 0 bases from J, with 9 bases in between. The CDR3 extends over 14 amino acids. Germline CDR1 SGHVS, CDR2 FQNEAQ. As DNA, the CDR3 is TGTGCCAGCAGCTGGGGCCCAATGAACACTGAAGCTTTCTTT. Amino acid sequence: CASSWGPMNTEAFF.

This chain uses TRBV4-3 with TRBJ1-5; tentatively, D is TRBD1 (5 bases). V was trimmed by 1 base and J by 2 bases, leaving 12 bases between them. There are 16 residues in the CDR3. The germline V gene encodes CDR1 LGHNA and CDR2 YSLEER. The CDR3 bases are TGCGCCAGCAGCCAAGGCGGGACGGGGGGCAATCAGCCCCAGCATTTT. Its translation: CASSQGGTGGNQPQHF.

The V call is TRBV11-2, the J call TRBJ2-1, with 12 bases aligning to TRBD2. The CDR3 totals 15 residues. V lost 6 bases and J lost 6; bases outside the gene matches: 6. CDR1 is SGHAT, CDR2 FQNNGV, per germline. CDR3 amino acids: CASRPLAGGPNEQFF. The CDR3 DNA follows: TGTGCCAGCAGACCGCTAGCGGGAGGGCCCAATGAGCAGTTCTTC.

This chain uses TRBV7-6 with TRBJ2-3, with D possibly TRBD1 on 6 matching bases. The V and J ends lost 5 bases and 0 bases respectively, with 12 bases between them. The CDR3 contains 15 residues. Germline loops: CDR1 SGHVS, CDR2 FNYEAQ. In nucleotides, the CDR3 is TGTGCCAGCAGCAAAGATGACAGGAGCACAGATACGCAGTATTTT. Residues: CASSKDDRSTDTQYF.

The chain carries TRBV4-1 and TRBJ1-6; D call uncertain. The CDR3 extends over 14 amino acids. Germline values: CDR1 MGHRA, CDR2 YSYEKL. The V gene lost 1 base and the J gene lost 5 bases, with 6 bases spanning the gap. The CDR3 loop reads CASSQAGDNSPLHF. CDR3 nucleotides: TGCGCCAGCAGCCAAGCTGGAGATAATTCACCCCTCCACTTT.

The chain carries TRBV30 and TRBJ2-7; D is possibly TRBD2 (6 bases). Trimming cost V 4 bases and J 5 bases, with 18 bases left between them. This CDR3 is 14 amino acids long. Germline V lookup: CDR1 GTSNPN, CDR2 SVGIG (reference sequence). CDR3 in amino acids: CAWIKPGLRNEQYF. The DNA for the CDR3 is TGTGCCTGGATCAAACCGGGACTTAGGAACGAGCAGTACTTC.

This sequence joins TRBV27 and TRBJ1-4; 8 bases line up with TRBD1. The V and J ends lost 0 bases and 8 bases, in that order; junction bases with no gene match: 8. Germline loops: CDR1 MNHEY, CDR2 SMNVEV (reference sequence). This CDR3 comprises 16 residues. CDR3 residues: CASSLSPTGEEEKLFF. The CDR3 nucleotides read TGTGCCAGCAGTTTATCCCCGACAGGGGAGGAAGAAAAACTGTTTTTT.

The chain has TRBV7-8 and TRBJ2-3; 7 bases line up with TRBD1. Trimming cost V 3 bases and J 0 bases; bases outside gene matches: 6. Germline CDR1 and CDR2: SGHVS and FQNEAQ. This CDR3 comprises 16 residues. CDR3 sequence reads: CASSFTGTVSTDTQYF. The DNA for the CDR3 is TGTGCCAGCAGCTTCACCGGGACAGTAAGCACAGATACGCAGTATTTT.

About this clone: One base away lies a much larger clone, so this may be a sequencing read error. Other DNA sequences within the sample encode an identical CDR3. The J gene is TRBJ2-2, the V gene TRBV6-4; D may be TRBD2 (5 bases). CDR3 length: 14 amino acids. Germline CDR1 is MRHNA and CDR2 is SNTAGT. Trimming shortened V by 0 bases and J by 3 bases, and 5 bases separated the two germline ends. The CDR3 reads CASSDSRDTGELFF. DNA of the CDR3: TGTGCCAGCAGTGACTCGCGGGACACCGGGGAGCTGTTTTTT.

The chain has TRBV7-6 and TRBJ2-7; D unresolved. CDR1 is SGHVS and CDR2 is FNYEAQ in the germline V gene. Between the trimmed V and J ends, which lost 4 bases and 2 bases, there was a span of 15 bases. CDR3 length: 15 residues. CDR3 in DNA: TGTGCCAGCAGCTCAGAACGAACACGAACCTACGAGCAGTACTTC. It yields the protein CASSSERTRTYEQYF.

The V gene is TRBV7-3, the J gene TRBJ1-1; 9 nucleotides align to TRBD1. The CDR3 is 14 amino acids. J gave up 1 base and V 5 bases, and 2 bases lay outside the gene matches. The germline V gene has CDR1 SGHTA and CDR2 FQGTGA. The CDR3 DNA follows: TGTGCCAGCAGCCGACAGGGGGAGAACACTGAAGCTTTCTTT. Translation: CASSRQGENTEAFF. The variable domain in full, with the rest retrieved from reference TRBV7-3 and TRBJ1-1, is GAGVSQTPSNKVTEKGKYVELRCDPISGHTALYWYRQSLGQGPEFLIYFQGTGAADDSGLPNDRFFAVRPEGSVSTLKIQRTERGDSAVYLCASSRQGENTEAFFGQGTRLTVV.

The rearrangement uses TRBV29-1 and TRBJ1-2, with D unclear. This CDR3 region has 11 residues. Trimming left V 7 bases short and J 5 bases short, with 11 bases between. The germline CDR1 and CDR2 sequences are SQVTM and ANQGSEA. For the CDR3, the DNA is TGCAGCGCCCTGCTCGAGTATGGCTACACCTTC. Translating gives CSALLEYGYTF.

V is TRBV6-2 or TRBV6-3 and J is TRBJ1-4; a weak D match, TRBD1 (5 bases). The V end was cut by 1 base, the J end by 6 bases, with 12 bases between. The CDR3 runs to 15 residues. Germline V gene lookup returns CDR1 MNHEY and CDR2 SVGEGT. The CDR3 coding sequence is TGTGCCAGCAGTTACTGGGGAGGGGTTCATGAAAAACTGTTTTTT. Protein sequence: CASSYWGGVHEKLFF.

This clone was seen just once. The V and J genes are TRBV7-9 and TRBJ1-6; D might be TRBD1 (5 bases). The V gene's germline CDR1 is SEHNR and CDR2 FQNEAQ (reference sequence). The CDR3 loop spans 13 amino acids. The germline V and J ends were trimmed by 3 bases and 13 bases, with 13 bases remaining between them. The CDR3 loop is CASSFRGLEPLHF. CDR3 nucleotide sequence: TGTGCCAGCAGCTTTAGGGGTCTAGAGCCCCTCCACTTT.

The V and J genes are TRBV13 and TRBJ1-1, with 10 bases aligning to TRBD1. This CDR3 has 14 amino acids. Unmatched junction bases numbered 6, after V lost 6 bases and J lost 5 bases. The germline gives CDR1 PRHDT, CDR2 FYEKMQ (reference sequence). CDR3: CASSTGTGATEAFF. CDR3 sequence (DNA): TGTGCCAGCAGTACCGGGACAGGGGCGACTGAAGCTTTCTTT.

The CDR3 loop reads CATSDLRGAKCSYNSPLHF. DNA for the CDR3: TGTGCCACCAGTGATTTGCGGGGGGCAAAGTGCTCCTATAATTCACCCCTCCACTTT. The chain combines TRBV24-1 with TRBJ1-6; a weak D match, TRBD1 (6 bases). CDR1 KGHDR and CDR2 SFDVKD come from the germline V gene. This CDR3 region has 19 residues. V was shortened by 0 bases and J by 0 bases, with 14 bases between the two germline ends.

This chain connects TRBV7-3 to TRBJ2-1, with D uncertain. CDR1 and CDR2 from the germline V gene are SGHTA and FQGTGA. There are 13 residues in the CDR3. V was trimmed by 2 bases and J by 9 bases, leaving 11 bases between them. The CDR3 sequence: CASSLYERGEQFF. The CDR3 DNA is TGTGCCAGCAGCTTATATGAGCGCGGTGAGCAGTTCTTC.

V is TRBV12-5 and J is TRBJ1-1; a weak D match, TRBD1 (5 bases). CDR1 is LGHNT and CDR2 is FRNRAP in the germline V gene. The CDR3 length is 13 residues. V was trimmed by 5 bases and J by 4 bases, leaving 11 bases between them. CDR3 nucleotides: TGTGCTAGTGGTAACGGGGGATCCACTGAAGCTTTCTTT. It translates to CASGNGGSTEAFF.

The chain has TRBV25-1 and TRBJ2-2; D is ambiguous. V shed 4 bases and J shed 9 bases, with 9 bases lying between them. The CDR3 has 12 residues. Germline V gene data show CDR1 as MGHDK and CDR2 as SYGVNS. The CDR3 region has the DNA TGTGCCAGCAGTGGGCTTTTCAGGGAGCTGTTTTTT. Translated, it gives CASSGLFRELFF.

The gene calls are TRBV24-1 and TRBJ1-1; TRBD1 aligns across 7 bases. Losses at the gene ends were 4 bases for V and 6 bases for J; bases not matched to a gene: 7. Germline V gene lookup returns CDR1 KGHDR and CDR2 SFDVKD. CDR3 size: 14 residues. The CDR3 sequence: CATSDRGGASEAFF. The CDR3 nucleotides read TGTGCCACCAGTGACCGAGGGGGCGCATCTGAAGCTTTCTTT.

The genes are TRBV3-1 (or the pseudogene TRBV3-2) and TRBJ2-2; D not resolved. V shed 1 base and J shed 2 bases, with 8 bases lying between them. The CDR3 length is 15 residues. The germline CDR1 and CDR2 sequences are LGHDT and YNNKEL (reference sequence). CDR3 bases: TGTGCCAGCAGCCAAGCTTTCAGAAACACCGGGGAGCTGTTTTTT. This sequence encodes CASSQAFRNTGELFF.

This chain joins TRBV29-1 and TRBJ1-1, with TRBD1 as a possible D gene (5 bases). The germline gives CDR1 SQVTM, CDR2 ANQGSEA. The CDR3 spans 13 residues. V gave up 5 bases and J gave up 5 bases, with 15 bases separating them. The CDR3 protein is CSVQESGGTEAFF. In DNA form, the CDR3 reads TGCAGCGTTCAGGAAAGTGGGGGGACTGAAGCTTTCTTT.

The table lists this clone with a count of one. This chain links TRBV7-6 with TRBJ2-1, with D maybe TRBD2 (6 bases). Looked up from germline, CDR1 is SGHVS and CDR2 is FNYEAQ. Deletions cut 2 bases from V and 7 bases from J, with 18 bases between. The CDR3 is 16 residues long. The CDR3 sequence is CASSLNREPLSNEQFF. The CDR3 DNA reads TGTGCCAGCAGCTTAAATCGGGAGCCTCTAAGTAATGAGCAGTTCTTC.

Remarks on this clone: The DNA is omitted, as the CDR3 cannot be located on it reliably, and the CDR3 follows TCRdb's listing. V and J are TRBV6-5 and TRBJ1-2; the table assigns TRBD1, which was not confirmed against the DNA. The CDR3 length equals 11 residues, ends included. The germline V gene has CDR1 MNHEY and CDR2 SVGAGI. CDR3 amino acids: CASSWGQGSTF.